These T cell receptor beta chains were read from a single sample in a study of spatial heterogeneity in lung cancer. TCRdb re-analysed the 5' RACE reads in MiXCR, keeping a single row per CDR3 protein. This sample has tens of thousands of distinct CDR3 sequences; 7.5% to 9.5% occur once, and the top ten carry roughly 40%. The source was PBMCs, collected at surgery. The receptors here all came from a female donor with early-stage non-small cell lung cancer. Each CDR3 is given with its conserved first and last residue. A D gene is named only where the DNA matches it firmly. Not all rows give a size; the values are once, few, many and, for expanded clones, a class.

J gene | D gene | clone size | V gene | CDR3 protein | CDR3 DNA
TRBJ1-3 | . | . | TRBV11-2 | CASSELGAKGNTIYF | TGTGCCAGCAGCGAACTTGGGGCTAAAGGAAACACCATATATTTT
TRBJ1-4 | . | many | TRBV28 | CASIGIWLGGREKLFF | TGTGCCAGCATTGGGATATGGCTCGGCGGACGTGAAAAACTGTTTTTT
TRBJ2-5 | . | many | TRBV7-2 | CASSQWGGQETQYF | TGTGCCAGCAGCCAATGGGGAGGTCAAGAGACCCAGTACTTC
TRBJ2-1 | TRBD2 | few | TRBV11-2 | CASSLVAGGLYIEQFF | TGTGCCAGCAGCTTAGTAGCGGGAGGGCTGTACATTGAGCAGTTCTTC
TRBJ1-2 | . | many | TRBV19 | CASSIQDRLSGYTF | TGTGCCAGTAGTATCCAGGACAGACTGAGCGGCTACACCTTC
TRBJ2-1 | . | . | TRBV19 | CASRGGGSYNEQFF | TGTGCCAGTAGGGGGGGAGGCTCCTACAATGAGCAGTTCTTC
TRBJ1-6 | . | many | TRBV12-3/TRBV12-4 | CASSFLSSPLHF | TGTGCCAGCAGTTTTCTTTCTTCACCCCTCCACTTT
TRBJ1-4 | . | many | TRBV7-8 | CASSLAGKSTNEKLFF | TGTGCCAGCAGCTTAGCAGGGAAGTCTACTAATGAAAAACTGTTTTTT
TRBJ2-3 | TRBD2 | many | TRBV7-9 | CASSPSPSGIQDTQYF | TGTGCCAGCAGCCCTAGTCCTAGCGGGATCCAAGATACGCAGTATTTT
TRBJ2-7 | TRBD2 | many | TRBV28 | CASSSLADFYEQYF | TGTGCCAGCAGTTCCCTAGCGGACTTCTACGAGCAGTACTTC
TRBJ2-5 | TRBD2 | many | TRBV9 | CASSADGLAGGWETQYF | TGTGCCAGCAGCGCCGACGGACTAGCGGGAGGTTGGGAGACCCAGTACTTC
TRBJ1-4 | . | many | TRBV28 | CALQGIGEKLFF | TGTGCCCTCCAGGGTATAGGGGAAAAACTGTTTTTT
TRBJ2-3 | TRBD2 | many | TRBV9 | CASSPGTSGMSLGTDTQYF | TGTGCCAGCAGCCCAGGGACTAGCGGGATGTCTTTGGGCACAGATACGCAGTATTTT
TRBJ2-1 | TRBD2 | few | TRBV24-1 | CATSDLSSGKTNNEQFF | TGTGCCACCAGTGATTTGTCTAGCGGGAAGACCAACAATGAGCAGTTCTTC
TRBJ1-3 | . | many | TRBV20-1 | CSATNRASGNTIYF | TGCAGTGCCACCAACAGGGCCTCCGGAAACACCATATATTTT
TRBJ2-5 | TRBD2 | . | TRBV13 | CASSLGTSGGETQYF | TGTGCCAGCAGCTTAGGGACTAGCGGCGGGGAGACCCAGTACTTC
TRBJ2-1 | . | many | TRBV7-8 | CASSLDYYNEQFF | TGTGCCAGCAGCTTAGACTATTACAATGAGCAGTTCTTC
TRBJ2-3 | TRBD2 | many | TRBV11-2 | CASSLGLAATDTQYF | TGTGCCAGCAGCTTGGGACTAGCTGCCACAGATACGCAGTATTTT
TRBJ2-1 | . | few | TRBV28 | CASRTTGALVPEQFF | TGTGCCAGCAGGACGACCGGGGCGCTAGTGCCTGAGCAGTTCTTC
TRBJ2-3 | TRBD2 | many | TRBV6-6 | CASSPRTSVDTLRDTQYF | TGTGCCAGCAGCCCGCGGACTAGCGTAGACACCCTTCGGGATACGCAGTATTTT
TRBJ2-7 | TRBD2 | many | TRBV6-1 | CASSFQRDRSYEQYF | TGTGCCAGCAGTTTCCAGCGGGACCGCTCCTACGAGCAGTACTTC
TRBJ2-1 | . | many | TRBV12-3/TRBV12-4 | CASSTNRDSTRGNEQFF | TGTGCCAGCAGTACTAACCGGGACTCAACCCGGGGAAATGAGCAGTTCTTC
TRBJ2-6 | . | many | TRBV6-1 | CASNRFRGANVLTF | TGTGCCAGTAACAGGTTTCGAGGGGCCAACGTCCTGACTTTC
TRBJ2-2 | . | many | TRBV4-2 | CASSNQGTGELFF | TGTGCCAGCAGCAACCAGGGAACCGGGGAGCTGTTTTTT
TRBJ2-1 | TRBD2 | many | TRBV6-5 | CASSYARSGSSYNEQFF | TGTGCCAGCAGTTACGCCCGGAGCGGGAGCTCCTACAATGAGCAGTTCTTC
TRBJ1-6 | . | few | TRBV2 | CASSDWDTNSPLHF | TGTGCCAGCAGTGATTGGGACACTAATTCACCCCTCCACTTT
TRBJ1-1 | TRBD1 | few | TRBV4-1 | CASSPGPGGNTEAFF | TGCGCCAGCAGCCCCGGTCCAGGGGGGAACACTGAAGCTTTCTTT
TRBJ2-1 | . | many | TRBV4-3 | CASSQETSNEQFF | TGCGCCAGCAGCCAAGAGACTAGCAATGAGCAGTTCTTC
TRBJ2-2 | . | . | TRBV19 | CASTGSHTGELFF | TGTGCCAGTACGGGCAGTCACACCGGGGAGCTGTTTTTT
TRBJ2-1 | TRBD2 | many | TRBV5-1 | CASSLVAGSWNEQFF | TGCGCCAGCAGCTTGGTAGCGGGATCTTGGAATGAGCAGTTCTTC
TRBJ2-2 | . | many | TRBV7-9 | CASSLPVLITGELFF | TGTGCCAGCAGCTTACCCGTTTTGATAACCGGGGAGCTGTTTTTT
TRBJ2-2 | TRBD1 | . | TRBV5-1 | CASSLDRGANTGELFF | TGCGCCAGCAGCTTGGACAGGGGCGCGAACACCGGGGAGCTGTTTTTT
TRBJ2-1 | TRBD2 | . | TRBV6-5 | CASSPGLAGNNEQFF | TGTGCCAGCAGTCCCGGACTAGCGGGGAACAATGAGCAGTTCTTC
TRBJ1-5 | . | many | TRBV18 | CASSTQDRNQPQHF | TGTGCCAGCTCAACCCAGGATCGCAATCAGCCCCAGCATTTT
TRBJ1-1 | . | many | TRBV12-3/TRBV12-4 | CASSPFGRRAEAFF | TGTGCCAGCAGCCCCTTCGGAAGACGCGCTGAAGCTTTCTTT
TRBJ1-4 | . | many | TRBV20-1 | CSARAPPGVNSNEKLFF | TGCAGTGCTAGAGCGCCCCCAGGGGTTAATTCTAATGAAAAACTGTTTTTT
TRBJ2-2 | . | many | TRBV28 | CASSLNGMAKNTGELFF | TGTGCCAGCAGTTTAAATGGGATGGCCAAGAACACCGGGGAGCTGTTTTTT
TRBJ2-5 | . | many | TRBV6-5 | CASTTGIQETQYF | TGTGCCAGCACCACAGGGATACAAGAGACCCAGTACTTC
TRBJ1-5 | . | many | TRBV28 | CASLEGGGSSNQPQHF | TGTGCCAGCCTCGAGGGGGGTGGCTCCAGCAATCAGCCCCAGCATTTT
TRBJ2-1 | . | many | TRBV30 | CAGTVGGSSYNEQFF | TGTGCCGGAACAGTAGGAGGTAGCTCCTACAATGAGCAGTTCTTC
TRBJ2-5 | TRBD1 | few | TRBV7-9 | CASSANGDSPTETQYF | TGTGCCAGCAGCGCGAACGGGGACAGCCCCACGGAGACCCAGTACTTC
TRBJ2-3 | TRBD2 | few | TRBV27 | CASRDYGLAGVSDTQYF | TGTGCCAGCAGAGACTATGGACTAGCGGGAGTTTCCGATACGCAGTATTTT
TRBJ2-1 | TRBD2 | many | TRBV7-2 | CASRFSGSLSNEQFF | TGTGCCAGCAGGTTTAGCGGGAGTTTGAGCAATGAGCAGTTCTTC
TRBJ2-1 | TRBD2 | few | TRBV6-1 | CASSRGLAIRLNEQFF | TGTGCCAGCAGTCGGGGACTAGCAATTAGGTTGAATGAGCAGTTCTTC
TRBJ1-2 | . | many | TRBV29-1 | CSVEDLGHYGYTF | TGCAGCGTTGAAGATCTAGGGCACTATGGCTACACCTTC
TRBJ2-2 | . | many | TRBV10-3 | CAISVELAGELFF | TGTGCCATCAGTGTGGAACTAGCCGGGGAGCTGTTTTTT
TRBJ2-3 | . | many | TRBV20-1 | CSAPPGQSTDTQYF | TGCAGTGCTCCTCCGGGACAATCCACAGATACGCAGTATTTT
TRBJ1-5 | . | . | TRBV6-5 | CASKLGHGNQPQHF | TGTGCCAGCAAGCTGGGACACGGCAATCAGCCCCAGCATTTT
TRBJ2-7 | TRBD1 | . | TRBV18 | CVSSPTDRTYEQYF | TGTGTCAGCTCACCAACGGACAGGACCTACGAGCAGTACTTC